Following are 9 T cell receptor beta chains from one sample sequenced in a study of identical twins. One entry per CDR3 protein results from TCRdb running MiXCR on the 5' RACE reads. The sample records about 520,000 distinct CDR3 sequences, less than 25% being singletons. The sample also formed part of further work on T cells expressing NK-cell markers.

The sample consisted of CD4+ T cells sorted from blood. The receptor set was obtained from a woman younger than 30 in good health.

The chain couples TRBV12-3 or TRBV12-4 to TRBJ2-5; maybe TRBD1 (6 bases). The CDR3 is 14 amino acids. V was trimmed by 1 base and J by 12 bases, leaving 18 bases between them. The CDR3: CASSLGEKGGKEYF. As DNA, the CDR3 is TGTGCCAGCAGTTTAGGGGAGAAAGGGGGTAAGGAGTACTTC.

This clonotype has a handful of counts. V usage is TRBV29-1 and J usage is TRBJ2-2; D possibly corresponds to TRBD1 (5 bases). The CDR3 is 14 residues long. Germline V gene data show CDR1 as SQVTM and CDR2 as ANQGSEA. V was clipped by 6 bases and J by 1 base, with 12 bases between them. The CDR3 DNA reads TGCAGCGTCTCAAGACAGATGAACACCGGGGAGCTGTTTTTT. This translates into CSVSRQMNTGELFF.

This clonotype was recorded at least ten times. This chain connects TRBV29-1 to TRBJ2-4; 9 nucleotides agree with TRBD2. Germline CDR1 is SQVTM and CDR2 is ANQGSEA. The trim removed 8 bases at V and 8 bases at J, leaving 10 bases unmatched. There are 13 residues in the CDR3. CDR3: CSIRGLAADIQYF. DNA of the CDR3: TGCAGCATTCGGGGACTAGCCGCCGACATTCAGTACTTC.

The rearrangement joins TRBV29-1 to TRBJ2-1; no reliable D call. The CDR3 sequence is 12 residues long. V shed 4 bases and J shed 13 bases, with 17 bases lying between them. Germline V CDR1 and CDR2: SQVTM, ANQGSEA. CDR3 coding DNA: TGCAGCGTTGCGGATGCTGGGTGGGGACAGTTCTTC. Translating it yields CSVADAGWGQFF.

This clonotype was recorded a few times. The gene calls are TRBV20-1 and TRBJ1-2; D not resolved. The CDR3 extends over 14 amino acids. V was shortened by 0 bases and J by 4 bases, with 12 bases between the two germline ends. Germline values: CDR1 DFQATT, CDR2 SNEGSKA (reference sequence). The CDR3 DNA reads as TGCAGTGCTAGAGATTCTAGAACGTTCTATGGCTACACCTTC. This encodes CSARDSRTFYGYTF.

This clonotype was recorded a few times. The chain joins TRBV7-8 to TRBJ2-1; D is unclear. The CDR3 spans 14 residues. V was cut by 0 bases and J by 9 bases, with 12 bases left in between. CDR1 and CDR2 (germline): SGHVS, FQNEAQ. The CDR3 DNA reads as TGTGCCAGCAGCTTAGCCGTACTGGGCGGTGAGCAGTTCTTC. It is translated as CASSLAVLGGEQFF.

This clonotype has ten or more counts. V and J are TRBV6-5 and TRBJ1-4, with D hard to call. This CDR3 comprises 15 residues. Trimming took off 2 bases at V and 8 bases at J, with 15 bases between the two ends. Germline assignment: CDR1 MNHEY and CDR2 SVGAGI. CDR3 region: CASSYAGRSGEKLFF. The CDR3 DNA follows: TGTGCCAGCAGTTACGCCGGGCGATCGGGGGAAAAACTGTTTTTT.

This clonotype was seen more than once but under ten times. The chain uses TRBV12-3 or TRBV12-4 and TRBJ1-5, with no clear D. The length of the CDR3 is 15 residues. The V and J ends lost 10 bases and 3 bases respectively, with 19 bases between them. DNA for the CDR3: TGTGCCATACAAATCGGGTCTTCTCCCAATCAGCCCCAGCATTTT. Translating gives CAIQIGSSPNQPQHF.

The chain couples TRBV20-1 to TRBJ2-1; possibly TRBD2 for D (7 bases). CDR3 length: 14 amino acids. The V gene lost 3 bases and the J gene lost 0 bases, with 9 bases spanning the gap. Germline CDR1 is DFQATT and CDR2 is SNEGSKA (reference sequence). CDR3 DNA: TGCAGTGCTAGCGGGGGGCCCTCCTACAATGAGCAGTTCTTC. Protein sequence: CSASGGPSYNEQFF.